These 2 T cell receptor beta chains originate from one sample sequenced in a study of T cells in Graves' hyperthyroidism and ophthalmopathy. The TCR beta CDR3 regions underwent amplification using RNA transcripts as the source. HTBI primers were employed in a first-round RT-PCR of the TCR CDR3. Using its own MiXCR run on the multiplex PCR reads, TCRdb lists one record per CDR3 protein. The data show hundreds of thousands of distinct CDR3 sequences, roughly 13% seen once. The sample was blood. These receptors came from a woman between 40 and 55 years old with Graves' ophthalmopathy.

There are many counts of this clonotype. The rearrangement links TRBV9 to TRBJ1-3, with D possibly being TRBD1 (6 bases). V was trimmed by 5 bases and J by 3 bases, leaving 12 bases between them. Germline assignment: CDR1 SGDLS and CDR2 YYNGEE. This CDR3 spans 14 amino acids. The DNA of the CDR3 is TGTGCCAGCAGTACAGGGAGTTTTGGAAACACCATATATTTT. It specifies CASSTGSFGNTIYF.

This rearrangement joins TRBV5-1 to TRBJ2-1, with D perhaps TRBD2 (6 bases). The CDR3 covers 16 residues. With 0 bases removed from V and 8 bases from J, the gap between germline ends came to 18 bases. Per the germline V gene, CDR1 is SGHRS and CDR2 is YFSETQ. CDR3 in amino acids: CASSLDTGTRWYEQFF. In nucleotides, the CDR3 is TGCGCCAGCAGCTTGGACACTGGGACTCGCTGGTATGAGCAGTTCTTC.